The 28 T cell receptor beta chains presented below share a single source sample, sequenced in a study of T cell responses to AZD1222 COVID-19 vaccine. Data came from immunoSEQ multiplex PCR; TCRdb stores just in-frame clones and leaves some out. The sample lists some 92,000 clones; roughly 90% were seen once. The source material was peripheral blood, sampled on day 0 of AZD1222 vaccination. These receptors all stem from an adult in good health.

The chain combines TRBV18 with TRBJ1-1; D is uncertain. CDR3 length: 15 amino acids. The germline V gene encodes CDR1 KGHSH and CDR2 LQKENI. The V and J ends lost 3 bases and 7 bases respectively, with 18 bases between them. CDR3 loop: CASSPNGKPESEAFF. The CDR3 DNA reads as TGTGCCAGCTCACCGAACGGCAAACCTGAAAGTGAAGCTTTCTTT.

The chain is built from TRBV28 and TRBJ1-4; D call uncertain. The V end lost 2 bases, the J end lost 8 bases, and 15 bases lay between the germline ends. This CDR3 comprises 15 residues. Germline CDR1 MDHEN, CDR2 SYDVKM. The CDR3, as DNA: TGTGCCAGCAGTTTAGGCCAGGCTGGTGTGGAAAAACTGTTTTTT. Translation gives CASSLGQAGVEKLFF. The full variable domain, completed using reference TRBV28 and TRBJ1-4, is DVKVTQSSRYLVKRTGEKVFLECVQDMDHENMFWYRQDPGLGLRLIYFSYDVKMKEKGDIPEGYSVSREKKERFSLILESASTNQTSMYLCASSLGQAGVEKLFFGSGTQLSVL.

The chain links TRBV4-3 to TRBJ1-6; 11 nucleotides align to TRBD1. This CDR3 is built from 14 residues. V lost 4 bases to trimming and J lost 10 bases; unmatched junction nucleotides: 3. Germline CDR1 reads LGHNA; CDR2 reads YSLEER. The chain's CDR3 is CASSRGQGESPLHF. Written as DNA, the CDR3 is TGCGCCAGCAGCCGGGGACAGGGGGAATCACCCCTCCACTTT.

The chain has TRBV4-1 and TRBJ2-2, with D tentatively TRBD2 (6 bases). With 4 bases removed from V and 0 bases from J, the gap between germline ends came to 9 bases. The CDR3 is 15 amino acids. Per the germline V gene, CDR1 is MGHRA and CDR2 is YSYEKL. CDR3 amino acids: CASSRGLANTGELFF. As DNA, the CDR3 is TGCGCCAGCAGCCGGGGACTGGCGAACACCGGGGAGCTGTTTTTT.

The CDR3 region has the DNA TGCGCCAGCAGCCAGATAGTAAGTCAGGCAGGTGAGCAGTTCTTC. The encoded protein is CASSQIVSQAGEQFF. The rearrangement uses TRBV4-3 and TRBJ2-1, with D unresolved. V was trimmed by 3 bases and J by 9 bases, leaving 18 bases between them. Germline assignment: CDR1 LGHNA and CDR2 YSLEER. The CDR3 spans 15 residues.

In nucleotides, the CDR3 is TGTGCCAGCAGCTTGGGGGCAGCGGGATGGGGTACGCAGTATTTT. This translates into CASSLGAAGWGTQYF. The chain is built from TRBV5-6 and TRBJ2-3; the match to TRBD2 covers 7 bases. With V trimmed by 0 bases and J by 8 bases, 9 bases remained unmatched. CDR1 and CDR2 (germline): SGHDT, YYEEEE. This CDR3 is built from 15 residues. The variable domain in full, completed from reference TRBV5-6 and TRBJ2-3, reads DAGVTQSPTHLIKTRGQQVTLRCSPKSGHDTVSWYQQALGQGPQFIFQYYEEEERQRGNFPDRFSGHQFPNYSSELNVNALLLGDSALYLCASSLGAAGWGTQYFGPGTRLTVL.

The chain joins TRBV6-5 to TRBJ2-1, with D possibly being TRBD2 (6 bases). The CDR3 loop spans 16 amino acids. Germline CDR1 MNHEY, CDR2 SVGAGI. The V and J ends lost 0 bases and 6 bases respectively, with 15 bases between them. The CDR3 region is CASSYSPGEGLNEQFF. CDR3 nucleotides: TGTGCCAGCAGTTACTCCCCGGGAGAAGGTCTCAATGAGCAGTTCTTC.

The rearrangement joins TRBV5-4 to TRBJ1-1; D remains unclear. In germline, CDR1 is SGHNT, CDR2 YYREEE (reference sequence). V gave up 4 bases and J gave up 1 base, with 11 bases separating them. CDR3 size: 14 residues. The CDR3 nucleotides are TGTGCCAGCAGCCCCGGCGGATGGAACACTGAAGCTTTCTTT. This sequence encodes CASSPGGWNTEAFF.

The CDR3 sequence is CAISPLWGTDNNEQFF. The CDR3 DNA reads TGTGCCATCAGTCCTCTGTGGGGGACGGATAACAATGAGCAGTTCTTC. This chain joins TRBV10-3 and TRBJ2-1; perhaps D is TRBD1 or TRBD2 (5 bases each). CDR1 is ENHRY, CDR2 SYGVKD, per germline. Trimming pared 5 bases from V and 5 bases from J, leaving 19 bases between. This CDR3 contains 16 residues.

This clone was counted between two and nine times. V and J are TRBV12-1 and TRBJ1-5; TRBD1 is the table's D call and was not checked against the DNA. TRBV12-1 is shown as a pseudogene. The CDR3 has 17 residues. The CDR3 nucleotides are TGTGCCAGCAGCGTAGCTAAATACAGGGTGATCAATCAGCCCCAGCATTTT. It codes for CASSVAKYRVINQPQHF.

V is TRBV4-1 and J is TRBJ1-2; D may be TRBD1 (5 bases). Trimming cost V 1 base and J 4 bases, with 13 bases left between them. The CDR3 is made up of 15 amino acids. Per the germline V gene, CDR1 is MGHRA and CDR2 is YSYEKL. This CDR3 is CASSQAPTGSYGYTF. The CDR3 DNA reads TGCGCCAGCAGCCAAGCCCCCACAGGATCCTATGGCTACACCTTC.

CDR3 region: CASKTGDTQYF. As DNA, the CDR3 is TGTGCCAGCAAGACAGGAGATACGCAGTATTTT. V usage is TRBV6-5 and J usage is TRBJ2-3; possibly TRBD1 for D (6 bases). Trimming cost V 7 bases and J 5 bases, with 7 bases left between them. This CDR3 spans 11 amino acids. Germline V lookup: CDR1 MNHEY, CDR2 SVGAGI.

This clone has a single count. The chain is built from TRBV4-1 and TRBJ1-4; TRBD1 matches at 8 bases. The length of the CDR3 is 15 residues. Germline assignment: CDR1 MGHRA and CDR2 YSYEKL. The junction had 13 bases not matched to a gene; V was cut back by 4 bases and J by 12 bases. The CDR3 DNA sequence: TGCGCCAGCAGCCGCGGACAGGGCTTTAGTGGGGAACTGTTTTTT. It yields the protein CASSRGQGFSGELFF.

The V call is TRBV27, the J call TRBJ1-4; maybe TRBD1 (5 bases). Trimming removed 6 bases at V and 8 bases at J, with 16 bases between. This CDR3 spans 14 amino acids. Germline CDR1 MNHEY, CDR2 SMNVEV (reference sequence). The CDR3 region is CASSYRSQVEKLFF. CDR3 nucleotide sequence: TGTGCCAGCAGCTACAGGTCCCAGGTGGAAAAACTGTTTTTT.

The chain uses TRBV5-1 and TRBJ1-5; TRBD1 is a possible D gene (5 bases). V lost 4 bases, J lost 0 bases, and 11 bases lay in between. CDR1 is SGHRS, CDR2 YFSETQ, per germline. The CDR3 consists of 15 residues. The CDR3 bases are TGCGCCAGCAGCCAAGGGGATTATAGCAATCAGCCCCAGCATTTT. This codes for CASSQGDYSNQPQHF.

The rearrangement links TRBV6-1 to TRBJ2-1; TRBD2 is a possible D gene (5 bases). CDR3 length: 14 residues. Germline CDR1 and CDR2: MNHNS and SASEGT. V was trimmed by 1 base and J by 9 bases, leaving 13 bases between them. The DNA for the CDR3 is TGTGCCAGCAGTGAAGGTCCTAGCTCCCTTGAGCAGTTCTTC. It specifies CASSEGPSSLEQFF.

The chain is built from TRBV24-1 and TRBJ2-1; no clear D. This CDR3 has 14 residues. The ends were cut back, 4 bases at V and 6 bases at J, with 12 bases in the middle. Germline V gives CDR1 KGHDR, CDR2 SFDVKD. CDR3 loop: CATSDTLWSNEQFF. Here the CDR3 DNA reads TGTGCCACCAGTGACACGCTGTGGAGCAATGAGCAGTTCTTC.

In regard to this clone: The limits of the CDR3 on the DNA are not certain, so only TCRdb's listed CDR3 is given. Other nucleotide sequences from this sample produce the same CDR3. The gene calls are TRBV5-4 and TRBJ1-1. The CDR3 spans 13 amino acids, including both terminal residues. Germline-derived CDR1 and CDR2 are SGHNT and YYREEE (reference sequence). The CDR3 is CASSLFFGTEAFF.

This clone has a single count. J is TRBJ1-4 and V is TRBV3-1 (or the pseudogene TRBV3-2), with 7 bases fitting TRBD1. The CDR3 loop spans 14 amino acids. The germline V gene encodes CDR1 LGHDT and CDR2 YNNKEL (reference sequence). The ends lost 5 bases at V and 8 bases at J; junction bases unmatched: 8. The CDR3 sequence: CASSFGGGGEKLFF. The CDR3 nucleotides read TGTGCCAGCAGCTTCGGAGGGGGCGGAGAAAAACTGTTTTTT.

This chain uses TRBV30 with TRBJ1-5, with no clear D. CDR1 and CDR2 from the germline V gene are GTSNPN and SVGIG (reference sequence). The V gene lost 2 bases and the J gene lost 1 base, with 6 bases spanning the gap. The CDR3 sequence is 13 residues long. The CDR3 DNA reads TGTGCCTGGAGTTTGGACAGCAATCAGCCCCAGCATTTT. It specifies CAWSLDSNQPQHF. The full variable domain, its missing parts supplied by reference TRBV30 and TRBJ1-5, is SQTIHQWPATLVQPVGSPLSLECTVEGTSNPNLYWYRQAAGRGLQLLFYSVGIGQISSEVPQNLSASRPQDRQFILSSKKLLLSDSGFYLCAWSLDSNQPQHFGDGTRLSIL.

This chain's CDR3 is CASSQGGGNTEAFF. The CDR3 coding sequence is TGTGCCAGCAGCCAGGGCGGGGGGAACACTGAAGCTTTCTTT. V and J are TRBV14 and TRBJ1-1, with TRBD1 as a possible D gene (5 bases). The germline V and J ends were trimmed by 3 bases and 1 base, with 9 bases remaining between them. This CDR3 is built from 14 residues. Germline CDR1 SGHDN, CDR2 FVKESK.

This sequence joins TRBV3-1 (or the pseudogene TRBV3-2) and TRBJ2-7, with TRBD1 matching over 7 bases. Trimming took 5 bases from V and 2 from J; bases not matched to a gene: 0. CDR1 and CDR2 from the germline V gene are LGHDT and YNNKEL (reference sequence). The CDR3 is 12 residues long. CDR3 sequence reads: CASSGTAYEQYF. For the CDR3, the DNA is TGTGCCAGCAGCGGGACAGCCTACGAGCAGTACTTC.

V gene TRBV7-2 combines with J gene TRBJ2-7; D could derive from TRBD1 or TRBD2 (6 bases each). This CDR3 comprises 15 residues. CDR1 is SGHTA and CDR2 is FQGNSA in the germline V gene. V was clipped by 0 bases and J by 3 bases, with 12 bases between them. The CDR3: CASSLAGGRVYEQYF. As DNA, the CDR3 is TGTGCCAGCAGCTTAGCGGGGGGCAGAGTCTACGAGCAGTACTTC. The complete variable domain, with remaining parts taken from reference TRBV7-2 and TRBJ2-7, reads GAGVSQSPSNKVTEKGKDVELRCDPISGHTALYWYRQSLGQGLEFLIYFQGNSAPDKSGLPSDRFSAERTGGSVSTLTIQRTQQEDSAVYLCASSLAGGRVYEQYFGPGTRLTVT.

The CDR3 loop reads CASSEVSNQPQHF. The DNA for the CDR3 is TGTGCCAGCAGTGAAGTGAGCAATCAGCCCCAGCATTTT. The V and J genes are TRBV2 and TRBJ1-5; D ambiguous. Germline loops: CDR1 SNHLY, CDR2 FYNNEI. This CDR3 spans 13 amino acids. Trimming left V 1 base short and J 1 base short, with 2 bases between.

CDR3 loop: CASSDGSGGRADTQYF. CDR3 coding DNA: TGTGCCAGCAGCGATGGGTCGGGAGGGCGCGCAGATACGCAGTATTTT. This chain uses TRBV11-3 with TRBJ2-3, with 8 bases that match TRBD2. V dropped 5 bases and J dropped 4; count of bases not matched to a gene: 11. Germline V lookup: CDR1 SGHNT, CDR2 YENEEA. The CDR3 extends over 16 amino acids.

This chain joins TRBV18 and TRBJ1-5; TRBD1 might be the D (5 bases). This CDR3 comprises 13 residues. Germline loops: CDR1 KGHSH, CDR2 LQKENI. Trimming pared 5 bases from V and 7 bases from J, leaving 12 bases between. In DNA form, the CDR3 reads TGTGCCAGCTCAGGTAGCAGGGACCAGCCCCAGCATTTT. This gives the protein CASSGSRDQPQHF.

This clone has just one count. Because the CDR3's place on the DNA is in doubt, the DNA is left out and the CDR3 is given as listed by TCRdb. This chain joins TRBV12-3 or TRBV12-4 and TRBJ1-2; the D segment call TRBD1 is taken from the table without a DNA check. The CDR3 length equals 13 residues, ends included. Here the CDR3 reads CASSLVGQGTTTF.

This chain links TRBV2 with TRBJ2-1; a possible D gene is TRBD2 (5 bases). The CDR3 is 15 residues long. The V gene lost 6 bases and the J gene lost 4 bases, with 16 bases spanning the gap. Germline CDR1 reads SNHLY; CDR2 reads FYNNEI. CDR3 DNA: TGTGCCAGCAGGCTGGAGGCAGGTTCATACAATGAGCAGTTCTTC. This gives the protein CASRLEAGSYNEQFF.